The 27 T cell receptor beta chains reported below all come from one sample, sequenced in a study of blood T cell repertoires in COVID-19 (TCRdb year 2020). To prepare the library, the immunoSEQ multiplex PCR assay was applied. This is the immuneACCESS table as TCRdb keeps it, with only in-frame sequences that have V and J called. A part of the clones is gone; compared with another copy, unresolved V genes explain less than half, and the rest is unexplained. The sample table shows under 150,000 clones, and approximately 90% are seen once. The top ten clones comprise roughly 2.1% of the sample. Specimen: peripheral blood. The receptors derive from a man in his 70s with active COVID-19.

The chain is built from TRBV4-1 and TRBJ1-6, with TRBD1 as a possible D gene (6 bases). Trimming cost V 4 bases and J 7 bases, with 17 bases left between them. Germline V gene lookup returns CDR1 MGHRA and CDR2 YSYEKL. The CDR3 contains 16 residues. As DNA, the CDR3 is TGCGCCAGCAGCCGGGTCCTTGGACAGACGAATTCACCCCTCCACTTT. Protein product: CASSRVLGQTNSPLHF.

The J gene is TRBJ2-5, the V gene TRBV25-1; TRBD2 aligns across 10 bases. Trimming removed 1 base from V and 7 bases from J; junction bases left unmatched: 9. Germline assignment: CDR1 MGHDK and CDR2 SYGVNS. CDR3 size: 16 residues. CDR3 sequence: CASSESPSGSGGTQYF. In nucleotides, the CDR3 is TGTGCCAGCAGTGAATCCCCTAGCGGGAGCGGTGGGACCCAGTACTTC.

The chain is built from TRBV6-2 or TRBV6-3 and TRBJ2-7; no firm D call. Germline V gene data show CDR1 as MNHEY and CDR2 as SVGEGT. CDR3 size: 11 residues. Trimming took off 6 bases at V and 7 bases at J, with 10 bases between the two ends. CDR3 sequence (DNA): TGTGCCAGCAGCCCCCTCTCGGAGCAGTACTTC. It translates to CASSPLSEQYF.

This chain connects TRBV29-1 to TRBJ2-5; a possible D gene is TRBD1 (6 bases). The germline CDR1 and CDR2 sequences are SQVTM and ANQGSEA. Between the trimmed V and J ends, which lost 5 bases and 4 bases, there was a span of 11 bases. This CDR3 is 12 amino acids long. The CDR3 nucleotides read TGCAGCGTTCGGGGCAGGGGAGAGACCCAGTACTTC. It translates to CSVRGRGETQYF.

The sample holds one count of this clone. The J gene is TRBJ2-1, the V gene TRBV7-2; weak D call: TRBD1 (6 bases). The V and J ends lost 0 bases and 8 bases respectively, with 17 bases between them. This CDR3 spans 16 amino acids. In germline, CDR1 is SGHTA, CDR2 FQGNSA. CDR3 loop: CASSLALNSQGHEQFF. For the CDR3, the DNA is TGTGCCAGCAGCTTAGCGCTTAACTCCCAGGGGCATGAGCAGTTCTTC. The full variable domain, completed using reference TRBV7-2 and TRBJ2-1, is GAGVSQSPSNKVTEKGKDVELRCDPISGHTALYWYRQSLGQGLEFLIYFQGNSAPDKSGLPSDRFSAERTGGSVSTLTIQRTQQEDSAVYLCASSLALNSQGHEQFFGPGTRLTVL.

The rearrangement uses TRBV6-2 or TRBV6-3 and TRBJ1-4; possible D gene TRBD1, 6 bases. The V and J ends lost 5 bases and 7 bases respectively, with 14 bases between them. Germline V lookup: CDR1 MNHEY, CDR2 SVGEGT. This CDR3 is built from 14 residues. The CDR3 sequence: CASSTPGEGEKLFF. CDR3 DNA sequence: TGTGCCAGCAGTACACCAGGGGAGGGTGAAAAACTGTTTTTT.

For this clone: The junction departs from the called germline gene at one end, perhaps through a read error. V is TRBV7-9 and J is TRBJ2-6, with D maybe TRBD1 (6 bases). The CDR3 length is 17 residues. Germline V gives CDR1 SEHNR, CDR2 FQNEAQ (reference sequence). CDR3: CALIRGRRLSGANVLTF. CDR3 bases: TGCGCCCTCATCAGGGGCAGGCGTCTCTCTGGGGCCAACGTCCTGACTTTC.

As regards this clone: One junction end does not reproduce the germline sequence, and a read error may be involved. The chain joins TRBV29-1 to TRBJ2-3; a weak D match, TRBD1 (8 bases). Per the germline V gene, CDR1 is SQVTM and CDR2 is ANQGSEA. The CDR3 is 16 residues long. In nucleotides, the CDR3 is TGCAGCGTCGAAGATCCCGACAGGGGAGGGACAGATACGCAGTATTTT. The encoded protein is CSVEDPDRGGTDTQYF.

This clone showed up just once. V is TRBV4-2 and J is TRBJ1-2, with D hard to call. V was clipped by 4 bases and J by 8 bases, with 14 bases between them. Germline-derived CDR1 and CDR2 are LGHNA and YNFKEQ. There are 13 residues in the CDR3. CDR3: CASSPGDRSGYTF. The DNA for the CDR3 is TGTGCCAGCAGCCCCGGGGATCGGAGCGGCTACACCTTC.

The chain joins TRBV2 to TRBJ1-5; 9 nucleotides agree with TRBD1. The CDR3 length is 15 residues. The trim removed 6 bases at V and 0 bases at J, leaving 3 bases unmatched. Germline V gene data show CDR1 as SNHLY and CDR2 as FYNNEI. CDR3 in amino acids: CASSLTGGSNQPQHF. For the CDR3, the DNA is TGTGCCAGCAGCCTGACAGGGGGTAGCAATCAGCCCCAGCATTTT.

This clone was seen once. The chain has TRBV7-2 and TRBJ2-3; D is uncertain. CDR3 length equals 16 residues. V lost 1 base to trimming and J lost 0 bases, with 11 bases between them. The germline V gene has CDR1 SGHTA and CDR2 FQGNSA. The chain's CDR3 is CASSLGLLYSTDTQYF. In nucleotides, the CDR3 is TGTGCCAGCAGCTTAGGACTGCTATATAGCACAGATACGCAGTATTTT.

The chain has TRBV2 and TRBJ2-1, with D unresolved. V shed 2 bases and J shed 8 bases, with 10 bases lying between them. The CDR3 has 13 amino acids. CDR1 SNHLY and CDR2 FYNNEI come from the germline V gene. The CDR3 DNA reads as TGTGCCAGCAGTGAATTTTCGGCGGATGAGCAGTTCTTC. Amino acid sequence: CASSEFSADEQFF. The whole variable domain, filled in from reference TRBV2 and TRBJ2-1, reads EPEVTQTPSHQVTQMGQEVILRCVPISNHLYFYWYRQILGQKVEFLVSFYNNEISEKSEIFDDQFSVERPDGSNFTLKIRSTKLEDSAMYFCASSEFSADEQFFGPGTRLTVL.

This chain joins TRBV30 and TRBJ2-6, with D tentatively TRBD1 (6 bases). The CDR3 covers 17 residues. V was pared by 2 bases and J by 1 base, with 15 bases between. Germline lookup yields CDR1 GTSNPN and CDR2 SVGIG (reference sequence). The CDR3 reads CAWSLGDTVSGANVLTF. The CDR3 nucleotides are TGTGCCTGGAGTTTGGGGGACACGGTGTCTGGGGCCAACGTCCTGACTTTC.

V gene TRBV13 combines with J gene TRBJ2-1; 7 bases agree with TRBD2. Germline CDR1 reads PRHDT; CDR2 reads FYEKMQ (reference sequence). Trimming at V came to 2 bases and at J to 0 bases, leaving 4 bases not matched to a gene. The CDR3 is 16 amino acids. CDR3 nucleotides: TGTGCCAGCAGCTTAAGCGGGATCTTCTCCTACAATGAGCAGTTCTTC. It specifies CASSLSGIFSYNEQFF. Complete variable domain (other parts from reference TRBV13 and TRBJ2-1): AAGVIQSPRHLIKEKRETATLKCYPIPRHDTVYWYQQGPGQDPQFLISFYEKMQSDKGSIPDRFSAQQFSDYHSELNMSSLELGDSALYFCASSLSGIFSYNEQFFGPGTRLTVL.

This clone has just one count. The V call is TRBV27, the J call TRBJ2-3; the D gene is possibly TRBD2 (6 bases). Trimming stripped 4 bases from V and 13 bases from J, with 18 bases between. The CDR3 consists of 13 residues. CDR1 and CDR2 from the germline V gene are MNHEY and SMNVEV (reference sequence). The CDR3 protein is CASSSENGRSEYF. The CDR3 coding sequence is TGTGCCAGCAGTTCCGAAAACGGGAGATCGGAGTATTTT.

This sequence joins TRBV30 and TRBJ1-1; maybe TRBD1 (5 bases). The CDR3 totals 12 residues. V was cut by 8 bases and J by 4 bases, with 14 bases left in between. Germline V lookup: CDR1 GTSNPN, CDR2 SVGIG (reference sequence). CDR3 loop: CAGVRGVTEAFF. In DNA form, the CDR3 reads TGTGCCGGTGTACGGGGGGTCACTGAAGCTTTCTTT.

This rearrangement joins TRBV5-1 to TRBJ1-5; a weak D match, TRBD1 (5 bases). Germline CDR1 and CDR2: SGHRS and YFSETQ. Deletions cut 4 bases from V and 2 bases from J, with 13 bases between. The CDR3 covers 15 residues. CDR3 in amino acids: CASSLGVSGNQPQHF. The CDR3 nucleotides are TGCGCCAGCAGCCTAGGGGTCTCGGGCAATCAGCCCCAGCATTTT.

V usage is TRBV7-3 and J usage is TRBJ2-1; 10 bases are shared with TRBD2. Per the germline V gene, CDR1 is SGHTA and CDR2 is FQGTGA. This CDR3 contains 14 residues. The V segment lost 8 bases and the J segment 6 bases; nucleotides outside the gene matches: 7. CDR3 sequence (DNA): TGTGCCAGCGGCCTAGCGGGAGTGTTCAATGAGCAGTTCTTC. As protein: CASGLAGVFNEQFF.

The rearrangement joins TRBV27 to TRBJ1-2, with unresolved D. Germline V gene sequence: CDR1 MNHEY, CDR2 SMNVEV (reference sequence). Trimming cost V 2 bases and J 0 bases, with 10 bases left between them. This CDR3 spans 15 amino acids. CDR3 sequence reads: CASSLVPDSNYGYTF. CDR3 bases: TGTGCCAGCAGTTTAGTGCCCGACTCTAACTATGGCTACACCTTC.

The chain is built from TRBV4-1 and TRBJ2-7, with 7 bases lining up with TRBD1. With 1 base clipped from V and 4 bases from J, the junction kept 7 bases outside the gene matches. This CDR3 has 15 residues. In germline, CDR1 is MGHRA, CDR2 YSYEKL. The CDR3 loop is CASSQVRQGGYEQYF. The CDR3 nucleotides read TGCGCCAGCAGCCAAGTGAGACAGGGTGGGTACGAGCAGTACTTC.

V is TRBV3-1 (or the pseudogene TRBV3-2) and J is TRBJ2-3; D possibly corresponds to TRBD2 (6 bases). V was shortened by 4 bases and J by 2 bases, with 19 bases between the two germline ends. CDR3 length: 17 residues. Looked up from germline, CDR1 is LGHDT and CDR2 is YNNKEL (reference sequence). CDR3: CASSPRRVAEITDTQYF. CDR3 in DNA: TGTGCCAGCAGCCCCCGGAGGGTGGCGGAAATCACAGATACGCAGTATTTT.

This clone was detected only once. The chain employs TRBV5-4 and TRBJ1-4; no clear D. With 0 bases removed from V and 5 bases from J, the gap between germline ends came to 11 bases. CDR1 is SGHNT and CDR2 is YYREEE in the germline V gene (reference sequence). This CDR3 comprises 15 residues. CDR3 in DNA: TGTGCCAGCAGCTTGGCCAGCGGGTCGAATGAAAAACTGTTTTTT. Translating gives CASSLASGSNEKLFF.

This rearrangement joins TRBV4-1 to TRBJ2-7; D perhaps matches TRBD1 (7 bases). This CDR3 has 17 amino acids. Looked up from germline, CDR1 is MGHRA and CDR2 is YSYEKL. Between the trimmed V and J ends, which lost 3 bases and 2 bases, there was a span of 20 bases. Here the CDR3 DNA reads TGCGCCAGCAGCCAGGAAAGACAGGGACTTCTCCCCTACGAGCAGTACTTC. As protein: CASSQERQGLLPYEQYF.

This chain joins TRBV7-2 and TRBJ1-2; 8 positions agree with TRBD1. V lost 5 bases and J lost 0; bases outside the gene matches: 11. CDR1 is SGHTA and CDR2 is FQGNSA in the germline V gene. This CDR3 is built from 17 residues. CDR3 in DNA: TGTGCCAGCAGCCCATGGACAGGGCCTTTCCCTAACTATGGCTACACCTTC. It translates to CASSPWTGPFPNYGYTF.

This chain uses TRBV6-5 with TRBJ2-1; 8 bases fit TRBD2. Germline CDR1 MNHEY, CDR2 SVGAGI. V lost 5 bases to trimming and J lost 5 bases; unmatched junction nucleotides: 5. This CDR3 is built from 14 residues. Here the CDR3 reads CASSLTSGDNEQFF. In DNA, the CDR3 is TGTGCCAGCAGTCTAACTAGCGGAGACAATGAGCAGTTCTTC.

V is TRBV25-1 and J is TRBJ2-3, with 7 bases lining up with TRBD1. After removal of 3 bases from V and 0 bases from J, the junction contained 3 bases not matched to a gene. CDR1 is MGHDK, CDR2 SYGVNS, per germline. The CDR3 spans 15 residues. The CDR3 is CASSERTGSTDTQYF. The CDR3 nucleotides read TGTGCCAGCAGTGAGAGGACAGGTAGCACAGATACGCAGTATTTT.

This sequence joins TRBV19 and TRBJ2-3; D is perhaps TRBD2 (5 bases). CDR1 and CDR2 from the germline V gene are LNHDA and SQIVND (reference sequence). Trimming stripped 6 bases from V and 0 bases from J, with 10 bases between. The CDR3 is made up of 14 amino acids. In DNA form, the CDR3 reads TGTGCCAGTAGGGTACGGGGAAGCACAGATACGCAGTATTTT. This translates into CASRVRGSTDTQYF.